This TCR beta chain was obtained from a study of T cells after yellow fever vaccination. A few counts support this clonotype. The antigen is unknown. General study findings and limits: FACS-sorted repertoires could contain abundant clonotypes contaminating from the bulk population. The secondary response peaked faster, at day 5 versus 15, but was weaker.

By 5'RACE template switching, TCR cDNA was produced, with a universal primer site and UMIs added in the process. From the 5' RACE reads, TCRdb called clonotypes with MiXCR, one entry per CDR3 protein. The sample carries about 630,000 distinct CDR3 sequences, roughly 12% recorded once. CDR1 and CDR2 (germline): SGHAT, FQDESV (reference sequence). The CDR3 loop spans 18 amino acids. V was clipped by 0 bases and J by 8 bases, with 23 bases between them. Sample: PBMCs, taken on the day of the yellow fever booster vaccination. This TCR was recovered from a man aged 25-45 years who received the YFV17D yellow fever vaccine. The chain links TRBV11-1 to TRBJ2-1; D is perhaps TRBD2 (7 bases). The CDR3 loop reads CASSLAGAGSGMTYEQFF. The CDR3 DNA reads TGTGCCAGCAGCTTAGCGGGGGCCGGAAGCGGGATGACTTATGAGCAGTTCTTC.